This T cell receptor (beta chain) derives from a study of T cells in Graves' hyperthyroidism and ophthalmopathy. RNA transcripts yielded amplified TCR beta CDR3 regions. A set of HTBI primers served as the primers for a first-round RT-PCR of the TCR CDR3. From the multiplex PCR reads, TCRdb called clonotypes with MiXCR, one entry per CDR3 protein. The sample consists of around 500,000 distinct CDR3 sequences, 15% to 20% of them appearing once. This clonotype was observed many times. Trimming removed 7 bases at V and 5 bases at J, with 14 bases between. This CDR3 is 13 amino acids long. Sequenced input: blood. The V gene is TRBV12-3 or TRBV12-4, the J gene TRBJ1-2; D is uncertain. The receptor was derived from a woman in her 30s with Graves' ophthalmopathy. The CDR3 coding sequence is TGTGCCAGCAATCATGGATTAGGGTATGGCTACACCTTC. Translation gives CASNHGLGYGYTF.